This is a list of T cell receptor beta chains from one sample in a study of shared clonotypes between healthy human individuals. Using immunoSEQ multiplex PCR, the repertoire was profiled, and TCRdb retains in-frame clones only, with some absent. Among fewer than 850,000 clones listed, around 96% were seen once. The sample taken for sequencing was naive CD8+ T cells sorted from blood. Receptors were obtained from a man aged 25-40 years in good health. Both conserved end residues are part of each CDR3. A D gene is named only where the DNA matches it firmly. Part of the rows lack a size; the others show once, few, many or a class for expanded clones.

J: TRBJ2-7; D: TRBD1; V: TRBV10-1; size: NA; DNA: TGCGCCAGCAGTGAGTGGGACAGGCCGTACGAGCAGTACTTC; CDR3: CASSEWDRPYEQYF
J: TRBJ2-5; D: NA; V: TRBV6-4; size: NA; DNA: TGTGCCAGCAGTGACCGGGCAGCGGAGACCCAGTACTTC; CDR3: CASSDRAAETQYF
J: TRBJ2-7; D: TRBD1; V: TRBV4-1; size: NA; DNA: TGCGCCAGCAGCCAAGGCTGGGACAGCCAATACGAGCAGTACTTC; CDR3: CASSQGWDSQYEQYF
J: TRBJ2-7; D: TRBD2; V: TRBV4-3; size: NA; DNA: TGCGCCAGCAGCCTCCGACTAGCGAACTACGAGCAGTACTTC; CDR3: CASSLRLANYEQYF
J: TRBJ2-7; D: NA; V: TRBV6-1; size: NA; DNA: TGTGCCAGCAGTGAAAGTTGGGGGGGCGGAGGAAACTCCTACGAGCAGTACTTC; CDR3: CASSESWGGGGNSYEQYF
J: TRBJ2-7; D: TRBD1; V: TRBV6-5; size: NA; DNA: TGTGCCAGCAGACCAGGGGGCTCCTACGAGCAGTACTTC; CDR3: CASRPGGSYEQYF
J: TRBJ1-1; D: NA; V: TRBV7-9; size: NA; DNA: TGTGCCAGCAGCTTATCGGCGCCAGAGGGGACTGAAGCTTTCTTT; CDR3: CASSLSAPEGTEAFF
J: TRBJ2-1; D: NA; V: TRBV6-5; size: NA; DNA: TGTGCCAGCAGTTCAGGAGGGAGCCCCTACAATGAGCAGTTCTTC; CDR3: CASSSGGSPYNEQFF
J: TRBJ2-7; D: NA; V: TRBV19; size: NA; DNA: TGTGCCAGTAGTGGCGTACAGGACTACGAGCAGTACTTC; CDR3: CASSGVQDYEQYF
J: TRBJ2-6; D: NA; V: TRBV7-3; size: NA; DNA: TGTGCCAGCTCCCCCTACGGGGGCGGTGGGGCCAACGTCCTGACTTTC; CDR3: CASSPYGGGGANVLTF
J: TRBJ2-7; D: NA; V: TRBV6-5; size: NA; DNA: TGTGCCAGCAGTTACTCTGGGGGGGACAGCACCTACGAGCAGTACTTC; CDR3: CASSYSGGDSTYEQYF
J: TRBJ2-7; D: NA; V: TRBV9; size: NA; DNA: TGTGCCAGCAGCGTAAATATGAACTACGAGCAGTACTTC; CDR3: CASSVNMNYEQYF
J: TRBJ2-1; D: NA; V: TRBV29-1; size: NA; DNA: TGCAGCGTCGGGCGACTAGGCCATGTCAATGAGCAGTTCTTC; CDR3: CSVGRLGHVNEQFF
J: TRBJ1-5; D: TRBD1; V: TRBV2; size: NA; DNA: TGTGCCAGCAGTACAACTCCTACAGGGGGCGGGAGCAATCAGCCCCAGCATTTT; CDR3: CASSTTPTGGGSNQPQHF
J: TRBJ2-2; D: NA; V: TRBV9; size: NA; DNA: TGTGCCTCAGGTACCGGGGAGCTGTTTTTT; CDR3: CASGTGELFF
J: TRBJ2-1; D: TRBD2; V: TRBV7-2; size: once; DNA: TGTGCCAGCAGCCGTCTAGCGGGAGGGTACAATGAGCAGTTCTTC; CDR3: CASSRLAGGYNEQFF
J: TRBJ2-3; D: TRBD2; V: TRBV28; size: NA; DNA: TGTGCCAGCAGTTCTGGATCGGGACTAGCGGGAGCTAGCACAGATACGCAGTATTTT; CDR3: CASSSGSGLAGASTDTQYF
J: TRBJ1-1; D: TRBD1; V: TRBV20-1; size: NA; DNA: TGCAGTGCTCCCGACAGGGGGGCATTCTTT; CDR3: CSAPDRGAFF
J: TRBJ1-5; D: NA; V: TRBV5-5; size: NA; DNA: TGTGCCAGCAGCTTGGCAGGGGGCAATCAGCCCCAGCATTTT; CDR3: CASSLAGGNQPQHF
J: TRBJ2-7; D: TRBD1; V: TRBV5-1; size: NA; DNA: TGCGCCAGCAGCTGGGGACAGGACTACGAGCAGTACTTC; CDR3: CASSWGQDYEQYF
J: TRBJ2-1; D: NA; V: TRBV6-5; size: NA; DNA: TGTGCCAGCAGCTTGACAGGCAACCCCTACAATGAGCAGTTCTTC; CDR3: CASSLTGNPYNEQFF
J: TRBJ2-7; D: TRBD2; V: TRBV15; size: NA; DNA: TGTGCCACCAGCAGTACTAGCGGCTACGAGCAGTACTTC; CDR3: CATSSTSGYEQYF